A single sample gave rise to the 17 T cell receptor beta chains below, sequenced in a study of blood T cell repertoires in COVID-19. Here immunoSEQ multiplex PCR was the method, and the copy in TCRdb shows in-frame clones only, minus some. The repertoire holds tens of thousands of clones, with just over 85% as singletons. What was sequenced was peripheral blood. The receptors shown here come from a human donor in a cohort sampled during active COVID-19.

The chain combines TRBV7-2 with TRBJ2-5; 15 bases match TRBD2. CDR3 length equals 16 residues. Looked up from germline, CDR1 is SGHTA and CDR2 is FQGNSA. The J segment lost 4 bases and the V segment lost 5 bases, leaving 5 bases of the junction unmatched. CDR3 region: CASSQRTSGRGETQYF. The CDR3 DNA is TGTGCCAGCAGCCAAAGGACTAGCGGGAGGGGAGAGACCCAGTACTTC.

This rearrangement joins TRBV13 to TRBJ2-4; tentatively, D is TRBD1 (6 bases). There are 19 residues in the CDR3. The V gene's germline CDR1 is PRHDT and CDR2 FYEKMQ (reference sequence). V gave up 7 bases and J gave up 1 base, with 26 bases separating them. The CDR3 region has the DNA TGTGCCAGCACCGCCTCCCGGGCCCGGTCCCAGGGGGCCAAAAACATTCAGTACTTC. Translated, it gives CASTASRARSQGAKNIQYF.

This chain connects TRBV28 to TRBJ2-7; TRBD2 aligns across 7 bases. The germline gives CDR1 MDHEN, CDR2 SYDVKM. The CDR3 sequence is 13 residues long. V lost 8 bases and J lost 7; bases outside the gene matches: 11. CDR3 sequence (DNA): TGTGCCAGCGGAGGACTAGTCAGAAGGGAGCAGTACTTC. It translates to CASGGLVRREQYF.

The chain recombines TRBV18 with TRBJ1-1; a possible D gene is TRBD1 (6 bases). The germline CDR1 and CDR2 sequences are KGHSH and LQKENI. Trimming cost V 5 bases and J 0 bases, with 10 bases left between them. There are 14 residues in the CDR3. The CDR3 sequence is CASSDRILNTEAFF. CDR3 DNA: TGTGCCAGCTCAGACAGGATTTTGAACACTGAAGCTTTCTTT.

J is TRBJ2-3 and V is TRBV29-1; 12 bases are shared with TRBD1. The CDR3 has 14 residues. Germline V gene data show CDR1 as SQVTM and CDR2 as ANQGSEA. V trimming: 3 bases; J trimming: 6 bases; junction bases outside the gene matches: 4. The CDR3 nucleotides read TGCAGCGTTGAGGGACAGGGGGCTGCCGATACGCAGTATTTT. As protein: CSVEGQGAADTQYF.

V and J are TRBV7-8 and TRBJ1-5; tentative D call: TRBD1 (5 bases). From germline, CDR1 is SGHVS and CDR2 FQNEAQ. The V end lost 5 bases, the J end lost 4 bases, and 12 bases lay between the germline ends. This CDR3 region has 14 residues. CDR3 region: CASSTGRANQPQHF. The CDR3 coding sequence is TGTGCCAGCAGCACGGGCAGGGCAAATCAGCCCCAGCATTTT. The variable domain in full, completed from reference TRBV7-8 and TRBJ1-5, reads GAGVSQSPRYKVAKRGQDVALRCDPISGHVSLFWYQQALGQGPEFLTYFQNEAQLDKSGLPSDRFFAERPEGSVSTLKIQRTQQEDSAVYLCASSTGRANQPQHFGDGTRLSIL.

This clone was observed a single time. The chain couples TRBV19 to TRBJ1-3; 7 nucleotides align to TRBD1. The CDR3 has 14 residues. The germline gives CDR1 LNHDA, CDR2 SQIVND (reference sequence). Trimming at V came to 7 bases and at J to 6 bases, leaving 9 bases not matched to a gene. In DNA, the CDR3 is TGTGCCAGTACCCCGACAGGGTTTAAAAACACCATATATTTT. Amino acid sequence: CASTPTGFKNTIYF.

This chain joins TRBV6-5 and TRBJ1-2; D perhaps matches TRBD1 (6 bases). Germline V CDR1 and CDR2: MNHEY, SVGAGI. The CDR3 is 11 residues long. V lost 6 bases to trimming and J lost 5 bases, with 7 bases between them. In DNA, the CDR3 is TGTGCCAGCAGAACAGGGTATGGCTACACCTTC. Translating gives CASRTGYGYTF.

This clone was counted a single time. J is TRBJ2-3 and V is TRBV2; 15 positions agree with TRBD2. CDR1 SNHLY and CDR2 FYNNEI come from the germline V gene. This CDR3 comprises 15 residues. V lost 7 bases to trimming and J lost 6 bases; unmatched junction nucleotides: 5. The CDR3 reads CASTDGTSGRDTQYF. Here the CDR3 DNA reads TGTGCCAGCACCGACGGGACTAGCGGGAGGGATACGCAGTATTTT.

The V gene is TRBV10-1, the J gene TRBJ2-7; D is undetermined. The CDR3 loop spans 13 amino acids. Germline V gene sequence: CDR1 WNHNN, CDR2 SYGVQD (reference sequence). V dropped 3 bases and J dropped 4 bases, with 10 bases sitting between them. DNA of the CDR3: TGCGCCAGCAGTGACCACCTAGAGTACGAGCAGTACTTC. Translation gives CASSDHLEYEQYF.

CDR3 coding DNA: TGTGCCAGCAGCTTACGGACTAGCGGGAGGGAGAGGGGCACCGGGGAGCTGTTTTTT. Encoded protein: CASSLRTSGRERGTGELFF. This chain uses TRBV7-9 with TRBJ2-2; 15 bases agree with TRBD2. The CDR3 totals 19 residues. CDR1 and CDR2 from the germline V gene are SEHNR and FQNEAQ (reference sequence). V gave up 2 bases and J gave up 4 bases; unmatched junction bases: 8. The full variable domain, in which reference TRBV7-9 and TRBJ2-2 provide the parts outside the CDR3, is DTGVSQNPRHKITKRGQNVTFRCDPISEHNRLYWYRQTLGQGPEFLTYFQNEAQLEKSRLLSDRFSAERPKGSFSTLEIQRTEQGDSAMYLCASSLRTSGRERGTGELFFGEGSRLTVL.

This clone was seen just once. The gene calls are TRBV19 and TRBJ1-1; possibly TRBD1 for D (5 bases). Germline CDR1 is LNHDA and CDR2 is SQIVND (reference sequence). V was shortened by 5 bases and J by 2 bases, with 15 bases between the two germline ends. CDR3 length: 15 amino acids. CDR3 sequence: CASSSLGGGNTEAFF. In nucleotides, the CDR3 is TGTGCCAGTAGTTCCCTTGGGGGAGGCAACACTGAAGCTTTCTTT.

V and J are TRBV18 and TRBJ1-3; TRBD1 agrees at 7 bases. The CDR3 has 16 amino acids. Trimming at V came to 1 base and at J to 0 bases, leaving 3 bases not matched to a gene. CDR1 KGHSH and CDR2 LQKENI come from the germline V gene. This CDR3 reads CASSPQGAFSGNTIYF. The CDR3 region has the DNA TGTGCCAGCTCACCACAGGGGGCTTTCTCTGGAAACACCATATATTTT. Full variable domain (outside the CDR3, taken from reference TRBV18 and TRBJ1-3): NAGVMQNPRHLVRRRGQEARLRCSPMKGHSHVYWYRQLPEEGLKFMVYLQKENIIDESGMPKERFSAEFPKEGPSILRIQQVVRGDSAAYFCASSPQGAFSGNTIYFGEGSWLTVV.

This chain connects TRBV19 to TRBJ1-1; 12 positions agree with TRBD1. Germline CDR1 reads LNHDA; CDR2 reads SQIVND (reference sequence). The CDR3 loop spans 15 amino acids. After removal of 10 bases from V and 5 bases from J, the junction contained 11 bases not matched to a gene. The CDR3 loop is CATTPGQGARTEAFF. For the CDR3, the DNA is TGTGCCACCACCCCGGGACAGGGGGCTCGAACTGAAGCTTTCTTT.

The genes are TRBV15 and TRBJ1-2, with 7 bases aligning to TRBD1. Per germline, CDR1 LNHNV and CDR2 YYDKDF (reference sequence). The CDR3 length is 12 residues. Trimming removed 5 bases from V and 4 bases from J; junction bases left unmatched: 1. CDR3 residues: CATSSGGYGYTF. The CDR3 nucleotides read TGTGCCACCAGCTCAGGGGGCTATGGCTACACCTTC.

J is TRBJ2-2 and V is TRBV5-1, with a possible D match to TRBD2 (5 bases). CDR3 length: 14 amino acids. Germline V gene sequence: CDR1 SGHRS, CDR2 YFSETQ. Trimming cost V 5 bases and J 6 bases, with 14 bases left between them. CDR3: CASRTETRSGELFF. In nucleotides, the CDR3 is TGCGCCAGCAGAACGGAAACTAGATCCGGGGAGCTGTTTTTT.

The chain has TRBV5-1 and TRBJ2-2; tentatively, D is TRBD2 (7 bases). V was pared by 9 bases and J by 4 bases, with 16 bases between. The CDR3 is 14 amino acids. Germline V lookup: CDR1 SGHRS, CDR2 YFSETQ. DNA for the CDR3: TGCGCCACCAGTCGGGGAGGGGGCACCGGGGAGCTGTTTTTT. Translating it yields CATSRGGGTGELFF.